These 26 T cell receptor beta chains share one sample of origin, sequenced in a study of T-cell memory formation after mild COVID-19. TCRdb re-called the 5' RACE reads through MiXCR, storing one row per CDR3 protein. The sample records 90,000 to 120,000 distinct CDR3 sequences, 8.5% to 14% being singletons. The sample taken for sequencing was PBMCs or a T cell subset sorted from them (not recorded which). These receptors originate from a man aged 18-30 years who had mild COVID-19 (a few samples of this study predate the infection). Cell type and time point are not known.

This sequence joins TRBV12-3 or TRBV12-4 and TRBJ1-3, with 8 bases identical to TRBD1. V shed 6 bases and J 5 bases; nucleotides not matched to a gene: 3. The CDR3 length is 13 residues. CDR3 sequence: CASRGDRRNTIYF. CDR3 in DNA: TGTGCCAGCAGGGGGGACAGGAGAAACACCATATATTTT.

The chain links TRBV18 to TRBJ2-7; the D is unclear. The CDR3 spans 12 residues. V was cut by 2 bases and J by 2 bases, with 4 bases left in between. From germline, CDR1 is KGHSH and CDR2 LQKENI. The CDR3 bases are TGTGCCAGCTCACCAGACACCTACGAGCAGTACGTC. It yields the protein CASSPDTYEQYV.

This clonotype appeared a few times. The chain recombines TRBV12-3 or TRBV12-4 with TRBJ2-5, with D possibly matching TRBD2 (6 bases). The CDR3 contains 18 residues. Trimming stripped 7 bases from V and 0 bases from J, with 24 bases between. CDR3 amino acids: CASKKRSAGTLYQETQYF. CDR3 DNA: TGTGCCAGCAAAAAGAGGTCCGCGGGGACTTTGTACCAAGAGACCCAGTACTTC.

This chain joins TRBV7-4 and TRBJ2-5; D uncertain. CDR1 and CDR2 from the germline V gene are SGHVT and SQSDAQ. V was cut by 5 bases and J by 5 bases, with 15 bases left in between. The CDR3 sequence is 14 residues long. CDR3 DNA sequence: TGTGCCAGCAGCCATTGTCCTACCCGGGAGACCCAGTACTTC. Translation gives CASSHCPTRETQYF.

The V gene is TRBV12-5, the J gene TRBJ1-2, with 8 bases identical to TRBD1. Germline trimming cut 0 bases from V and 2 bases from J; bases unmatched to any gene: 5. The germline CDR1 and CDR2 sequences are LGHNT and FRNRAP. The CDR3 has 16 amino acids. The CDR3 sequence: CASGLVLGTGNYGYTF. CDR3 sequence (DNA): TGTGCTAGTGGTTTGGTACTCGGGACAGGAAACTATGGCTACACCTTC.

The CDR3 loop reads CASSLEADTGMSNQPQHF. The DNA for the CDR3 is TGTGCCAGCAGCTTAGAAGCCGACACAGGCATGAGCAATCAGCCCCAGCATTTT. The V and J genes are TRBV7-6 and TRBJ1-5, with D tentatively TRBD1 (5 bases). V was shortened by 1 base and J by 1 base, with 17 bases between the two germline ends. CDR1 is SGHVS and CDR2 is FNYEAQ in the germline V gene. The CDR3 spans 18 residues.

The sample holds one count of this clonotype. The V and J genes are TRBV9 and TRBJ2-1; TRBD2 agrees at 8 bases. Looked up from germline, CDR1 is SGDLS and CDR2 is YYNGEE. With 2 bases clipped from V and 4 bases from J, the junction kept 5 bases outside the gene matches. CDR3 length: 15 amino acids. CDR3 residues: CASSVAGGLYNEQFF. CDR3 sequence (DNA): TGTGCCAGCAGCGTTGCGGGGGGTTTGTACAATGAGCAGTTCTTC.

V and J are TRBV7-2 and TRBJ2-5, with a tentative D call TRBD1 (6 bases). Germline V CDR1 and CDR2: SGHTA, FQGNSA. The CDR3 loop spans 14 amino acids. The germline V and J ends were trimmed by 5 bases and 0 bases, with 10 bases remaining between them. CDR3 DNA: TGTGCCAGCAGCCCTTGGACAGACCAAGAGACCCAGTACTTC. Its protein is CASSPWTDQETQYF.

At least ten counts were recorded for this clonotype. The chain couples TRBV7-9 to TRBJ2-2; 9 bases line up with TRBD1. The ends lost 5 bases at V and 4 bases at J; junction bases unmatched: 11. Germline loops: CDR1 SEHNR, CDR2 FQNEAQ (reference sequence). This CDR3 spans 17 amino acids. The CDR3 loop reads CASSPPSGTGLTGELFF. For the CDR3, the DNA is TGTGCCAGCAGCCCACCATCCGGGACAGGGCTCACCGGGGAGCTGTTTTTT.

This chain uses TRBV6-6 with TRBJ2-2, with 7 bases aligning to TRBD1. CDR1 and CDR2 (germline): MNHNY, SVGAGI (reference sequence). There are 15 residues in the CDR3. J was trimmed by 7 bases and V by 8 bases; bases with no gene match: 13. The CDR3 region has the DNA TGTGCCAGCCACCCTTCCCGACAGGGCGGCGGGGAGCTGTTTTTT. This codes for CASHPSRQGGGELFF.

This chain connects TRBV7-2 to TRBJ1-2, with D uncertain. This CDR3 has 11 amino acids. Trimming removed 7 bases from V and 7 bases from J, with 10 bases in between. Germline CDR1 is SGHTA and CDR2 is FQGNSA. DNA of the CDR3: TGTGCCAGCAACGTTGAGGGTGGCTACACCTTC. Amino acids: CASNVEGGYTF.

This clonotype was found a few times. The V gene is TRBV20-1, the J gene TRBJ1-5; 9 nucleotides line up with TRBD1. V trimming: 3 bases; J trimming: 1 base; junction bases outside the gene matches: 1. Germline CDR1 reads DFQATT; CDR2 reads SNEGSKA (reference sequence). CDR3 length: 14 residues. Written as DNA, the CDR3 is TGCAGTGCTAGGACAGGGGGAAGCAATCAGCCCCAGCATTTT. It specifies CSARTGGSNQPQHF.

CDR3 amino acids: CASSPTSGQPLSYEQYF. The DNA of the CDR3 is TGTGCCAGCAGCCCAACATCGGGACAGCCTCTATCCTACGAGCAGTACTTC. The J gene is TRBJ2-7, the V gene TRBV7-9, with TRBD1 identical over 7 bases. This CDR3 has 17 amino acids. CDR1 and CDR2 (germline): SEHNR, FQNEAQ (reference sequence). The V and J ends lost 5 bases and 1 base, in that order; junction bases with no gene match: 14.

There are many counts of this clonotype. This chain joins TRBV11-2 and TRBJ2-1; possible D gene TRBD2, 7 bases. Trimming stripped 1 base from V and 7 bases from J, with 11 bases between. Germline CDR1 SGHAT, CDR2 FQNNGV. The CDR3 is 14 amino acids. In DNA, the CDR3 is TGTGCCAGCAGCTTAGTGGGGGGGCAGAATGAGCAGTTCTTC. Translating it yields CASSLVGGQNEQFF.

The CDR3 DNA is TGTGCCATCAGCGGAAGTCGAATGGACGCCGGAGTTGGCTACACCTTC. Translated, it gives CAISGSRMDAGVGYTF. The chain employs TRBV10-3 and TRBJ1-2; D ambiguous. The CDR3 extends over 16 amino acids. From germline, CDR1 is ENHRY and CDR2 SYGVKD. The V end was cut by 6 bases, the J end by 7 bases, with 24 bases between.

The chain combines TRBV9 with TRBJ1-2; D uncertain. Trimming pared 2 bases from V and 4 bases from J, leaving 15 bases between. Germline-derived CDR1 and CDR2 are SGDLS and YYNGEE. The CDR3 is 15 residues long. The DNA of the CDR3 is TGTGCCAGCAGCGTTGGGTCCCGGCAACTCTATGGCTACACCTTC. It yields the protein CASSVGSRQLYGYTF.

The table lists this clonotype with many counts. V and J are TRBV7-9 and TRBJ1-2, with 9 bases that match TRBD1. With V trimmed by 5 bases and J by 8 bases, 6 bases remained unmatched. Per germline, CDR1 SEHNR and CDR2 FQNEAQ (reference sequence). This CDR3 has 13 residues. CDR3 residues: CASSQGQGNGYTF. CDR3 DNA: TGTGCCAGCAGCCAGGGACAGGGTAACGGCTACACCTTC.

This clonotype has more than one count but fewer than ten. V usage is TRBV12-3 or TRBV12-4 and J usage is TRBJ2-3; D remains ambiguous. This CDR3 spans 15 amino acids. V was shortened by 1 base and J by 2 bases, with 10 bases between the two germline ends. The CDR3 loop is CASSLGPANTDTQYF. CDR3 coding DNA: TGTGCCAGCAGTTTAGGGCCGGCGAACACAGATACGCAGTATTTT.

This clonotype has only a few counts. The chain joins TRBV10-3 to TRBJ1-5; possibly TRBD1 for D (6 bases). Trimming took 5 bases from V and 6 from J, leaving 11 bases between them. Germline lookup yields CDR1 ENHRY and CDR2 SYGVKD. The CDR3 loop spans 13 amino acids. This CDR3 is CAISRAGAQPQHF. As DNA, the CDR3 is TGTGCCATCAGTAGGGCGGGGGCTCAGCCCCAGCATTTT.

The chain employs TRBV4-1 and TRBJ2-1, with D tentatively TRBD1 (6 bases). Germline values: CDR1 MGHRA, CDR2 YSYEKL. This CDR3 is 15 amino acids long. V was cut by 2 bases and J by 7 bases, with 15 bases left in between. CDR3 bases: TGCGCCAGCAGCCAACGGGACACCAGCCGGAATGAGCAGTTCTTC. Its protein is CASSQRDTSRNEQFF.

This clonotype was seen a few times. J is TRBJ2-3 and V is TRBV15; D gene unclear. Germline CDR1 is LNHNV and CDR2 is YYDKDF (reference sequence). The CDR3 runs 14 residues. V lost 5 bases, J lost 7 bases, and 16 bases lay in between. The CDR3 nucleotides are TGTGCCACCAGCGGCAGGATTGACATGTATACGCAGTATTTT. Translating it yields CATSGRIDMYTQYF.

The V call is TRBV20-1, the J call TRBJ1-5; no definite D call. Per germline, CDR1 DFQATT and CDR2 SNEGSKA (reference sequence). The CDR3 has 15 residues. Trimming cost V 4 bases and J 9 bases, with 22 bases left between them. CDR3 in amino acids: CSATPLQALTRPQHF. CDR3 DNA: TGCAGTGCTACCCCCCTGCAGGCCCTCACTCGGCCCCAGCATTTT.

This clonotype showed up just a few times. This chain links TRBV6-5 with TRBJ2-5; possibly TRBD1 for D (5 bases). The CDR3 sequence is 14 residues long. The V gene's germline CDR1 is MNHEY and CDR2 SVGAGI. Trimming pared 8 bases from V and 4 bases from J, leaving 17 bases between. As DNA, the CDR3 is TGTGCCAGCGGCTTTGGAAGGGGCGCAGAGACCCAGTACTTC. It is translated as CASGFGRGAETQYF.

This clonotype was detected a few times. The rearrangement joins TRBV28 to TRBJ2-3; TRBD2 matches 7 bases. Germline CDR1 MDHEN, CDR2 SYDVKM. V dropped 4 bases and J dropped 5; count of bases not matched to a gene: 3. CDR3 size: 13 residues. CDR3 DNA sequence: TGTGCCAGCAGTTGGGGGGGGAAAGATACGCAGTATTTT. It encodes CASSWGGKDTQYF.

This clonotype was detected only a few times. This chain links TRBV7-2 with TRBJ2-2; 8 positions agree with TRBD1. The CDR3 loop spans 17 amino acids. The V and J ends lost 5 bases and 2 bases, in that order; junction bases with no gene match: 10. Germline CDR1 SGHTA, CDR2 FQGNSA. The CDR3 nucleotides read TGTGCCAGCAGCACTCCCCGCCAGGGGGCTAACACCGGGGAGCTGTTTTTT. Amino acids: CASSTPRQGANTGELFF.

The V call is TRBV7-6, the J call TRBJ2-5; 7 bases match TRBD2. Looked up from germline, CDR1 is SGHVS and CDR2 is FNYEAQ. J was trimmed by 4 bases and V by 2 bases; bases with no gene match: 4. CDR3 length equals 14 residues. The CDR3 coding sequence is TGTGCCAGCAGCTTAACCGGGGGGTTAGAGACCCAGTACTTC. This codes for CASSLTGGLETQYF.